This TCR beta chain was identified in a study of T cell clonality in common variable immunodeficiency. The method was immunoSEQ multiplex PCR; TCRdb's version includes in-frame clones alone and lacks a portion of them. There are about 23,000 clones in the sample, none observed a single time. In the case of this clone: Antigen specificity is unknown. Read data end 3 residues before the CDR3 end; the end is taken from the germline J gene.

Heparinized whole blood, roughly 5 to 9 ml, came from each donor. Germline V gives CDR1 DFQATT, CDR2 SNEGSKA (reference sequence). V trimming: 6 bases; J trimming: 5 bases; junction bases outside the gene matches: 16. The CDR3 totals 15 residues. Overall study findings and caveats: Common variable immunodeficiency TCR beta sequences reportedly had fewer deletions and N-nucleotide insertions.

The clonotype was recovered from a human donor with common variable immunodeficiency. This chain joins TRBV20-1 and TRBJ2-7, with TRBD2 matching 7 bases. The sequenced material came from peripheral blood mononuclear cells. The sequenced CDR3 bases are TGCAGTGCCGTATTTAGCGGGTCTCCTGGGGACGAG. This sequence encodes CSAVFSGSPGDE. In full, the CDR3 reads CSAVFSGSPGDEQYF.